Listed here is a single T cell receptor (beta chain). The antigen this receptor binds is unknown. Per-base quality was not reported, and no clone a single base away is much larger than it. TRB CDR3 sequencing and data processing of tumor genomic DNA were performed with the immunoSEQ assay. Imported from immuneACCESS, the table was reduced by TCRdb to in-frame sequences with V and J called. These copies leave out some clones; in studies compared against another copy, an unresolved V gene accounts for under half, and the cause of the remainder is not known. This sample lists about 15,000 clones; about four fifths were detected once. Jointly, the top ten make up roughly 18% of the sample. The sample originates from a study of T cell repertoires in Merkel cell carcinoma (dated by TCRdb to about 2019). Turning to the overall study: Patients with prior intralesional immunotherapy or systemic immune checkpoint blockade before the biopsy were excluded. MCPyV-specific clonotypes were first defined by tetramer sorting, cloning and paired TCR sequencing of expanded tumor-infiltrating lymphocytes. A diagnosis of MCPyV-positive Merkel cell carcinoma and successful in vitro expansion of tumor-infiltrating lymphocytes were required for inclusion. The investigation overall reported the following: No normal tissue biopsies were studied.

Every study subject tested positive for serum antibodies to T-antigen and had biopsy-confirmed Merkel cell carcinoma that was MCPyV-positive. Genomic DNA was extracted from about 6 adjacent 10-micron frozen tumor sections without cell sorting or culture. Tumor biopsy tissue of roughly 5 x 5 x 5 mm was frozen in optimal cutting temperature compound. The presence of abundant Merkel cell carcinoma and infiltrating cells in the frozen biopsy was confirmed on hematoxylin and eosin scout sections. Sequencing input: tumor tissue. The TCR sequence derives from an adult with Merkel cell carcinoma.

The CDR3 loop reads CASAVAGGDYNEQFF. The sequence in DNA is TGTGCTAGTGCCGTAGCGGGGGGCGATTACAATGAGCAGTTCTTC. This chain is built from TRBV12-5 and TRBJ2-1, and TRBD2 matches 10 of the central bases. The junction shows trimming of 7 bases on V and 4 bases on J, and the gene matches do not reach 7 bases of it. The CDR3 starts with the cysteine, ends with the phenylalanine, and has 15 residues. The retained sequence is limited to the CDR3, 45 bases, with the frame set at the first base. Sequences LGHNT (CDR1) and FRNRAP (CDR2) are obtained from the germline V gene.